Listed here are 19 T cell receptor beta chains from one sample, sequenced in a study of cytomegalovirus exposure and HLA in healthy donors (dated 2017 in TCRdb). Library creation used the immunoSEQ multiplex PCR assay. A mixture of 60 forward primers for TCR Vbeta segments and 13 reverse primers for TCR Jbeta segments was used in the multiplex PCR. TCRdb retrieved this table from immuneACCESS and kept in-frame rearrangements only. Not all clones are present; in checked studies, unresolved V genes account for under half, and no reason is known for the remainder. Here the sample has about 200,000 clones; less than 80% occur a single time. The top ten clones comprise 0.2% to 0.25% of the sample. The sample comprised PBMCs. The receptors were gathered from a girl aged 2-10 years in good health and CMV-seronegative.

This clone showed up just a few times. This chain joins TRBV18 and TRBJ1-2; D gene uncertain. V lost 3 bases, J lost 7 bases, and 12 bases lay in between. This CDR3 is built from 13 residues. Germline loops: CDR1 KGHSH, CDR2 LQKENI. CDR3 in DNA: TGTGCCAGCTCACCGCCAGGTTACGCTGGCTACACCTTC. Translation gives CASSPPGYAGYTF.

The J gene is TRBJ1-5, the V gene TRBV27; TRBD1 is a possible D gene (6 bases). V was trimmed by 5 bases and J by 7 bases, leaving 12 bases between them. Per the germline V gene, CDR1 is MNHEY and CDR2 is SMNVEV (reference sequence). This CDR3 region has 13 residues. The CDR3 loop reads CASSRTDGQPQHF. As DNA, the CDR3 is TGTGCCAGCAGTCGGACAGACGGGCAGCCCCAGCATTTT.

This chain joins TRBV19 and TRBJ2-6; 8 nucleotides line up with TRBD1. CDR1 LNHDA and CDR2 SQIVND come from the germline V gene (reference sequence). After removal of 9 bases from V and 9 bases from J, the junction contained 4 bases not matched to a gene. This CDR3 contains 12 residues. In nucleotides, the CDR3 is TGTGCCAGCGGACAGGGTGTCAACGTCCTGACTTTC. Protein product: CASGQGVNVLTF.

The rearrangement links TRBV6-1 to TRBJ1-1; D not certain. Deletions cut 8 bases from V and 7 bases from J, with 14 bases between. In germline, CDR1 is MNHNS, CDR2 SASEGT. This CDR3 is built from 12 residues. This chain's CDR3 is CASDDGGFEAFF. For the CDR3, the DNA is TGTGCCAGCGACGATGGAGGATTTGAAGCTTTCTTT.

The V call is TRBV18, the J call TRBJ1-5; 8 bases agree with TRBD1. J was trimmed by 3 bases and V by 3 bases; bases with no gene match: 1. The CDR3 contains 14 residues. In germline, CDR1 is KGHSH, CDR2 LQKENI. DNA for the CDR3: TGTGCCAGCTCACCGACAGGGGACAATCAGCCCCAGCATTTT. It translates to CASSPTGDNQPQHF.

CDR3 DNA: TGTGCCAGCAGTGCCGGTGAGGGACATAACTCCTACGAGCAGTACTTC. It yields the protein CASSAGEGHNSYEQYF. J is TRBJ2-7 and V is TRBV25-1; perhaps TRBD1 as D (6 bases). The CDR3 consists of 16 residues. Germline lookup yields CDR1 MGHDK and CDR2 SYGVNS. V dropped 4 bases and J dropped 0 bases, with 16 bases sitting between them.

The rearrangement uses TRBV11-2 and TRBJ2-7; unclear D gene. This CDR3 is built from 13 residues. V was trimmed by 1 base and J by 7 bases, leaving 11 bases between them. Germline V gene sequence: CDR1 SGHAT, CDR2 FQNNGV. CDR3 DNA sequence: TGTGCCAGCAGCTTAGGATCTTTGCGGGAGCAGTACTTC. Translating gives CASSLGSLREQYF.

The chain combines TRBV7-3 with TRBJ1-1, with D uncertain. The ends were cut back, 1 base at V and 6 bases at J, with 6 bases in the middle. Per germline, CDR1 SGHTA and CDR2 FQGTGA. The CDR3 sequence is 12 residues long. The CDR3 sequence is CASSLNPPEAFF. The DNA of the CDR3 is TGTGCCAGCAGCTTAAATCCTCCTGAAGCTTTCTTT.

Comments on this clone: The junction departs from the called germline gene at one end, perhaps through a read error. The chain recombines TRBV11-2 with TRBJ2-1; 8 nucleotides line up with TRBD1. This CDR3 region has 13 residues. CDR1 is SGHAT, CDR2 FQNNGV, per germline. The CDR3 nucleotides read TGTGCCAGCAGCATAGACAGGGGAGCTGAGCAGTTCTTC. Amino acid sequence: CASSIDRGAEQFF. The complete variable domain, with remaining parts taken from reference TRBV11-2 and TRBJ2-1, reads EAGVAQSPRYKIIEKRQSVAFWCNPISGHATLYWYQQILGQGPKLLIQFQNNGVVDDSQLPKDRFSAERLKGVDSTLKIQPAKLEDSAVYLCASSIDRGAEQFFGPGTRLTVL.

In nucleotides, the CDR3 is TGTGCCAGCTCACTCCTTAGCGGGTTTTACAATGAGCAGTTCTTC. As protein: CASSLLSGFYNEQFF. V usage is TRBV18 and J usage is TRBJ2-1; 7 nucleotides agree with TRBD2. Germline V gives CDR1 KGHSH, CDR2 LQKENI. The CDR3 runs 15 residues. V gave up 4 bases and J gave up 4 bases; unmatched junction bases: 7.

The V gene is TRBV5-1, the J gene TRBJ2-7, with 9 nucleotides matching TRBD1. CDR1 and CDR2 (germline): SGHRS, YFSETQ. This CDR3 has 18 amino acids. The V gene end was trimmed by 4 bases and the J gene end by 2 bases; junction bases not matched to a gene: 16. CDR3 sequence reads: CASSRRTGAWGEPYEQYF. The CDR3 DNA follows: TGCGCCAGCAGCCGTAGGACAGGGGCTTGGGGCGAGCCCTACGAGCAGTACTTC.

The rearrangement uses TRBV30 and TRBJ2-1; the match to TRBD2 covers 10 bases. The CDR3 totals 17 residues. In germline, CDR1 is GTSNPN, CDR2 SVGIG (reference sequence). V trimming: 0 bases; J trimming: 6 bases; junction bases outside the gene matches: 11. The CDR3, as DNA: TGTGCCTGGAGTGTATACATCGTGAGCGGGAGGGCCAATGAGCAGTTCTTC. Amino acid sequence: CAWSVYIVSGRANEQFF.

The V and J genes are TRBV5-5 and TRBJ1-4; TRBD1 matches at 7 bases. The CDR3 totals 12 residues. The V and J ends lost 9 bases and 4 bases, in that order; junction bases with no gene match: 3. The germline CDR1 and CDR2 sequences are SGHKS and YYEKEE (reference sequence). DNA of the CDR3: TGTGCCACTTGGACAGGTAATGAAAAACTGTTTTTT. Protein sequence: CATWTGNEKLFF.

This clone was seen a few times. The chain is built from TRBV5-6 and TRBJ1-5; D perhaps matches TRBD1 (5 bases). Germline CDR1 reads SGHDT; CDR2 reads YYEEEE. This CDR3 spans 17 amino acids. Trimming shortened V by 4 bases and J by 5 bases, and 22 bases separated the two germline ends. CDR3 coding DNA: TGTGCCAGCAGCAAAAACAGGACCTACCCTCGGGATCAGCCCCAGCATTTT. It specifies CASSKNRTYPRDQPQHF.

CDR3 in DNA: TGTGCCAGCAGCGTCTCTGGCGGGAGACGAGAGACCCAGTACTTC. Protein: CASSVSGGRRETQYF. The rearrangement links TRBV11-3 to TRBJ2-5; 7 nucleotides line up with TRBD2. With V trimmed by 5 bases and J by 4 bases, 10 bases remained unmatched. Germline V gene data show CDR1 as SGHNT and CDR2 as YENEEA. This CDR3 contains 15 residues.

The V call is TRBV6-5, the J call TRBJ1-2; tentatively, D is TRBD1 (5 bases). Looked up from germline, CDR1 is MNHEY and CDR2 is SVGAGI. The CDR3 consists of 15 residues. V was pared by 5 bases and J by 6 bases, with 19 bases between. The CDR3 DNA is TGTGCCAGCAGTCCCACCTCCGGCAGGGAAGATGGCTACACCTTC. Translating it yields CASSPTSGREDGYTF.

This chain links TRBV13 with TRBJ1-6; 8 bases are shared with TRBD1. Trimming took 0 bases from V and 13 from J; bases not matched to a gene: 8. The germline gives CDR1 PRHDT, CDR2 FYEKMQ (reference sequence). The length of the CDR3 is 15 residues. The CDR3 DNA follows: TGTGCCAGCAGCTTAGGGACAGGGGCGAGAGAGCCCCTCCACTTT. Amino acid sequence: CASSLGTGAREPLHF.

The chain carries TRBV27 and TRBJ1-1, with a weak D call TRBD1 (6 bases). Germline CDR1 is MNHEY and CDR2 is SMNVEV (reference sequence). The CDR3 is 15 amino acids. V lost 2 bases and J 3 bases, leaving 13 bases between the germline ends. Written as DNA, the CDR3 is TGTGCCAGCAGTTTAAGGGGGGGTGGCTACACTGAAGCTTTCTTT. This codes for CASSLRGGGYTEAFF.

The chain is built from TRBV4-1 and TRBJ2-1, with a weak D call TRBD2 (5 bases). The CDR3 spans 14 residues. V lost 5 bases, J lost 7 bases, and 15 bases lay in between. Per the germline V gene, CDR1 is MGHRA and CDR2 is YSYEKL. CDR3 nucleotide sequence: TGCGCCAGCAGCATCCGGACTGGGGAGAATGAGCAGTTCTTC. Residues: CASSIRTGENEQFF.